This T cell receptor (beta chain) was documented in a study of T cell changes during pregnancy in multiple sclerosis. Produced via immunoSEQ multiplex PCR; TCRdb's table is partial and in-frame only. The sample lists about 80,000 clones, roughly nine tenths occurring once. The V end lost 5 bases, the J end lost 5 bases, and 14 bases lay between the germline ends. The CDR3 loop spans 14 amino acids. Germline CDR1 and CDR2: LGHNT and FRNRAP. The chain uses TRBV12-5 and TRBJ2-3, with a possible D match to TRBD2 (6 bases). Sequencing was performed on peripheral blood, taken before pregnancy. The TCR originated in a female donor with multiple sclerosis, enrolled in a pregnancy study. In DNA form, the CDR3 reads TGTGCTAGTGGTCGGGCGGGGCTGGGAGATACGCAGTATTTT. The encoded protein is CASGRAGLGDTQYF.